The T cell receptor beta chain under discussion was sequenced for a study of cytomegalovirus exposure and HLA in healthy donors (dated by TCRdb to the late 2010s). Concerning the study at large: An earlier analysis of some 600 of the donors reported about 280 Gb of sequence data and 117 million unique TCR beta sequences obtained from about 170 million T cells. All discovery cohort repertoires had been generated on a single sequencing platform. To study patterns of TCR occurrence, a later analysis re-analyzed previously published TCR beta repertoires from around 700 donors and added high-resolution HLA genotyping. The aim of the study was to test whether cataloging public T cell receptors could identify signatures of past pathogen exposure. In a later genetic analysis, genome-wide SNP genotypes for about three fifths of the 666 donors were used, and that subset was treated as a discovery cohort. Along with the approximately 700-subject first cohort, a separate validation cohort of over 90 different subjects was used. Class I and class II HLA loci were covered by the typing at four-digit resolution. Donor age, sex, ethnicity and CMV serostatus were compiled alongside the repertoire data. The genetic ancestry cluster associated with self-reported Caucasian donors included 65% to 90% of the roughly 360 genotyped donors. An early release covering more than 500 HLA-typed donors comprised approximately 290 gigabases of sequencing data and approximately 80 million unique TCR sequences. Across under 500 genotyped donors of the cohort, an average of about 240,000 unique TCR beta nucleotide sequences per donor were sequenced, and roughly 20% of those sequences were non-productive. The number of donors typed differed by locus, with roughly 620-630 for A, B, C, DRB1 and DQB1, 522 for DQA1, 600 to 610 for DPA1, and approximately 470 for DPB1. High-throughput TCR immunosequencing, statistical association of individual TCRs with disease status, and machine learning were combined to predict cytomegalovirus infection status. Rather than drawing on any new phenotypic data, the later analysis identified candidate immune exposures from TCR beta sequences and the way those sequences occurred across donors. The T cell repertoires of around 730 subjects were profiled by immunosequencing and related to cytomegalovirus serostatus. Because of strong linkage in the cohort, roughly five DR-DQ haplotypes were treated as single units for association and clustering. In an earlier analysis of roughly 540 of the donors, high-throughput TCR beta sequencing was used to judge whether each TCR beta V gene segment behaved as functional or pseudogenic. The research as a whole found: According to a later analysis, TCR association rates differed among HLA loci, with DRB1 alleles showing the most associated TCRs and HLA-C alleles showing the fewest. CMV serostatus was the only immune exposure information available for the cohort. The authors suggested that the approach could potentially be generalized to other disease states and immunological phenotypes. This cohort had only TCR beta chains sequenced, and the lack of alpha or paired-chain data limited which features could be detected. The sequencing pipeline was judged likely to have produced a cluster of highly shared sequence variants as a technical artifact. In a later analysis, HLA-associated TCR beta chains were found to be more clonally expanded and to have lower generation probabilities than equally common non-associated chains. When HLA alleles, especially DR and DQ, strongly co-occurred, attributing TCR associations to individual alleles was difficult. An association between a missense DCLRE1C variant and V-gene and J-gene trimming of TCR beta chains was found in a later genetic analysis and replicated in an independent cohort. Most CMV-associated TCR beta chains appeared to be HLA-restricted in a later analysis, and the HLA associations seemed to be driven largely by CMV exposure. The study listed approximately 150 TCR beta chains as associated with cytomegalovirus. According to a later analysis, parvovirus B19, influenza, CMV and Epstein-Barr virus appeared linked to several top co-occurrence clusters. The 87-base-pair reads could not distinguish some IMGT-functional V segments, including TRBV6-2 and TRBV6-3, so those segments were excluded. A later analysis associated about 18,000 TCR beta sequences with specific HLA alleles at a false discovery rate of 0.05. Presence/absence analyses assumed roughly uniform sequencing depth across donors, an assumption that may not hold. In vitro tests confirmed that a few of the cytomegalovirus-associated TCR beta chains recognize cytomegalovirus antigens. In a later genetic analysis, fewer N-insertions in productive TCRs were reported among donors in an Asian-associated ancestry cluster than the roughly 700-donor mean. In an earlier analysis of 587 of the donors, most TCR beta V segments appeared in productive rearrangements about 90% or about 30% of the time, broadly matching IMGT annotations. Across donors, most TCR sequences were observed very rarely, whereas some public TCRs were present in many individuals. Because some donors lacked HLA typing at each locus, the association tests relied only on the typed subset. Because counts were too low, about 18 rarely observed V segments, including chromosome 9 orphons, were left out of the earlier analysis of some 600 of the donors. A further reported finding was that TCR beta sequences accurately predicted the HLA-A and HLA-B alleles for most subjects in the first cohort. Linkage disequilibrium might explain the correlated functional status among segregating V segments, but an unknown experimental factor could not be excluded. In both the original and validation cohorts, the classifier was reported to diagnose cytomegalovirus status with high specificity and sensitivity.

The cohort was made up of 650 to 700 healthy bone marrow donors. At the time of sampling, all cohort members were nominally healthy, though unrecorded immune exposures were likely present. The donor tested CMV seronegative and was one of the 352 seronegative cohort members. A peripheral blood sample was provided by each donor, and peripheral blood mononuclear cells were used for TCR beta sequencing. Genomic DNA extraction from the blood cell samples was performed with the Qiagen DNeasy Blood Extraction Kit. The CDR3 spans 15 residues, from the cysteine through the phenylalanine. Left in the record is the CDR3 DNA by itself, 45 bases read in frame from the first base. The germline V gene encodes CDR1 SGHAT and CDR2 FQNNGV. Trimming removed 6 bases from V and 0 bases from J, leaving 12 bases between the germline ends. The library was generated by the immunoSEQ multiplex PCR assay. The multiplex PCR relied on a mix of 60 forward primers for TCR Vbeta segments and 13 reverse primers for TCR Jbeta segments. Amplification of the CDR3 region of rearranged TCR beta genes was performed with a multiplex PCR assay on genomic DNA. The Illumina HiSeq System was used to sequence the amplified TCR beta libraries as 87-base-pair reads. In the original analysis: A later analysis tallied some 79 million unique TCR beta chains across the 666 repertoires, and approximately 9.9 million of those chains were shared by two or more donors. To remove PCR and sequencing errors, raw reads were error-corrected and collapsed into unique sequences using a nearest-neighbor algorithm that merged closely related sequences. Alignment of CDR3 sequences to IMGT reference sequences was used to assign V, D and J gene segments. For a sequence to be retained, a match of at least six nucleotides to both a V gene segment and a J gene segment was required. Rearrangements were classified as productive when the CDR3 lacked stop codons and remained in frame with V and J, and all other rearrangements were classified as non-productive. CDR3 was defined according to IMGT convention as the region running from the second conserved V-encoded cysteine to the conserved J-encoded phenylalanine. The earlier analysis of some 580 of the donors excluded any sequence lacking an unambiguous match to a single V gene segment. An earlier analysis of fewer than 750 of the donors called V segments functional above 56.7% productive rearrangements and segregating when the between-donor standard deviation exceeded 5%. To diagnose cytomegalovirus status from the catalog of TCR beta chain sequences, a statistical classification framework was built. V and J gene assignment, in a later analysis, came from comparing TCR nucleotide sequences with IMGT/GENE-DB human TR gene sequences. Using the TCRdist pipeline, a later analysis assigned CDR3 sequences along with most-parsimonious VDJ recombination scenarios. In a later analysis, every TCR beta chain was defined by the combination of its CDR3 amino acid sequence and its V-gene family, and reads without a unique V-gene family were dropped. As a way to deal with suspected cross-contamination and a sequencing artifact, a later analysis dropped 500 to 700 nucleotide sequences that were highly shared and had low generation probability. For each public chain, a later analysis derived a clonal expansion index from normalized ranks of inferred template counts within each repertoire. In a later analysis, generation probabilities were computed with a VDJ recombination model fitted to out-of-frame rearrangements, and the resulting probabilities were checked against IGoR. In a later analysis, hypergeometric tests were used to score TCR-TCR, TCR-HLA and TCR-CMV co-occurrence, with a repertoire-size bias correction applied to TCR pairs. In a later analysis, false discovery rates were estimated by permuting HLA or CMV assignments 20 times. In a later analysis, co-occurring TCRs were grouped with DBSCAN, and TCRdist sequence similarity was added when clustering was performed within HLA-allele-positive subsets. Repertoires with fewer than 30,000 or more than 120,000 public chains were left out of co-occurrence clustering, as were five repertoires with anomalous nucleotide sharing. The table was pulled from immuneACCESS by TCRdb, which kept in-frame rearrangements only. Such tables lose some clones; where checked, under half of the loss comes from unresolved V genes, and the rest has no known cause. The V and J calls and the clone size are those of that table, but D and trimming were determined from the DNA. This sample lists about 110,000 clones; around 69% were detected once. Clones ranked in the top ten supply roughly 2% of the sample.

Details on this clone: Its antigen remains unidentified. Per-base qualities were not stored, and no clone one base away is much larger.

The chain uses TRBV11-2 and TRBJ2-1, and possibly TRBD1, on 5 matching bases. Material: PBMCs. The receptor was isolated from a man younger than 30 in good health and CMV-seronegative. The nucleotide sequence reads TGTGCCAGCAGGACTCGACAGAGCTCCTACAATGAGCAGTTCTTC. It specifies CASRTRQSSYNEQFF.